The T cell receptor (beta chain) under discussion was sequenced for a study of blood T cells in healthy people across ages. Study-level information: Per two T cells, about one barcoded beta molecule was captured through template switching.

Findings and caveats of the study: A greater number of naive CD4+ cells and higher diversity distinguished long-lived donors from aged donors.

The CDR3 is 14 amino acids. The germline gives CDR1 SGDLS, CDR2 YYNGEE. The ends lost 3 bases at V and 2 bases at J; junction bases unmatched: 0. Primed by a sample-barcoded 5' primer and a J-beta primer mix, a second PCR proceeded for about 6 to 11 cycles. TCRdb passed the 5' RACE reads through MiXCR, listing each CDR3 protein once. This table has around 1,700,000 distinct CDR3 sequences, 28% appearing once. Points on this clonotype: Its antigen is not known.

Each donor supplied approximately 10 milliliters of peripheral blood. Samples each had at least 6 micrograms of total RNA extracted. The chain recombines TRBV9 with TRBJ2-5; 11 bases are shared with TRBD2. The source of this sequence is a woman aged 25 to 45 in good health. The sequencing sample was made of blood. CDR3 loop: CASSASGRQETQYF. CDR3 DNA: TGTGCCAGCAGCGCTAGCGGGAGGCAAGAGACCCAGTACTTC.